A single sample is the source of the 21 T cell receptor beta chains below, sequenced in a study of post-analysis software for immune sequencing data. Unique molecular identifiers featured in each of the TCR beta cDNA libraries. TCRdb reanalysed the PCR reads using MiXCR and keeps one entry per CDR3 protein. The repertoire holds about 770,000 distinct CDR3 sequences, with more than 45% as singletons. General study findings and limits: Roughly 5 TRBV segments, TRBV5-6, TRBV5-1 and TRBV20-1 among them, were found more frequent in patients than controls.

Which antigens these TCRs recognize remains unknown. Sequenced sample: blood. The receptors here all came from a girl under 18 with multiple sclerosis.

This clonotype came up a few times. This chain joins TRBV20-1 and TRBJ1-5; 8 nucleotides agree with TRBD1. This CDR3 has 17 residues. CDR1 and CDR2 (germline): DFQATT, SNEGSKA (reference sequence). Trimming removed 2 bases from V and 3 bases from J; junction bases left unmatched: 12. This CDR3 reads CSARQRQGIIYNQPQHF. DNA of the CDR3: TGCAGTGCTAGACAGAGACAGGGGATAATTTACAATCAGCCCCAGCATTTT.

The CDR3 spells CALLGVTEAFF. The CDR3 coding sequence is TGTGCCCTGCTCGGAGTCACTGAAGCTTTCTTT. The J gene is TRBJ1-1, the V gene TRBV30; D is ambiguous. Germline V gene data show CDR1 as GTSNPN and CDR2 as SVGIG (reference sequence). The length of the CDR3 is 11 residues. The V and J ends lost 8 bases and 4 bases respectively, with 11 bases between them. Full variable domain (outside the CDR3, taken from reference TRBV30 and TRBJ1-1): SQTIHQWPATLVQPVGSPLSLECTVEGTSNPNLYWYRQAAGRGLQLLFYSVGIGQISSEVPQNLSASRPQDRQFILSSKKLLLSDSGFYLCALLGVTEAFFGQGTRLTVV.

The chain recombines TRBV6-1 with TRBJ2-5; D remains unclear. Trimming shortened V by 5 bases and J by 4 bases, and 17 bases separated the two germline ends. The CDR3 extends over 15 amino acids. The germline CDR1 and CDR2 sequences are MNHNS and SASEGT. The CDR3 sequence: CASSPGLMVGETQYF. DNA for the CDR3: TGTGCCAGCAGTCCCGGCCTAATGGTAGGAGAGACCCAGTACTTC.

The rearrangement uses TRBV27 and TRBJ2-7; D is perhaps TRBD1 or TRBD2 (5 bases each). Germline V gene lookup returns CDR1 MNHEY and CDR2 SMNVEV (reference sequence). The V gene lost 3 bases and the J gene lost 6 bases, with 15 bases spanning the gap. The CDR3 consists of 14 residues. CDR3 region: CASSLGQGRGEQYF. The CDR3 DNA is TGTGCCAGCAGTTTGGGGCAGGGACGAGGCGAGCAGTACTTC.

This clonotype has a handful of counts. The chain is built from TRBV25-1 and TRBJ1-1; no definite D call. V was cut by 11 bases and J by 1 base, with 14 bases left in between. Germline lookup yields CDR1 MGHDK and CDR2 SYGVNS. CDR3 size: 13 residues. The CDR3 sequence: CAASTRGNTEAFF. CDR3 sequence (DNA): TGTGCCGCCTCAACCCGGGGGAACACTGAAGCTTTCTTT.

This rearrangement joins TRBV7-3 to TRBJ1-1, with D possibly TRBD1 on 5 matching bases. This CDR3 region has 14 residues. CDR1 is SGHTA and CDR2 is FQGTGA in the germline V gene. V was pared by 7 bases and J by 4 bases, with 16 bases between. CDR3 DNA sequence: TGTGCCAGCAAATACGCCCGGGACTCCACTGAAGCTTTCTTT. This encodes CASKYARDSTEAFF.

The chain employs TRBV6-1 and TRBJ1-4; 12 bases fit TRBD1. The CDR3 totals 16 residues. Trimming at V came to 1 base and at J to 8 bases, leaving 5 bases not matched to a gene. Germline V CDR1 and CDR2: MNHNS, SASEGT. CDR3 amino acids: CASSEGGQGAAEKLFF. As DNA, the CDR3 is TGTGCCAGCAGTGAAGGGGGACAGGGGGCGGCCGAAAAACTGTTTTTT.

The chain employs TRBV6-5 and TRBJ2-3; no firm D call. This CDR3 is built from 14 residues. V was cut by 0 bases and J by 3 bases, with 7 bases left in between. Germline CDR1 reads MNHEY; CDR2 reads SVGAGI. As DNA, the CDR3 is TGTGCCAGCAGTTACTCGAGAATTACAGATACGCAGTATTTT. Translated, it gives CASSYSRITDTQYF.

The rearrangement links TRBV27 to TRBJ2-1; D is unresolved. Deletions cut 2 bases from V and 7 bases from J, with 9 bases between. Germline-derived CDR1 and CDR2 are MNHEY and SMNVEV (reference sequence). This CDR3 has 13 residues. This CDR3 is CASSLRGENEQFF. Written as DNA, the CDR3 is TGTGCCAGCAGTTTACGCGGCGAGAATGAGCAGTTCTTC.

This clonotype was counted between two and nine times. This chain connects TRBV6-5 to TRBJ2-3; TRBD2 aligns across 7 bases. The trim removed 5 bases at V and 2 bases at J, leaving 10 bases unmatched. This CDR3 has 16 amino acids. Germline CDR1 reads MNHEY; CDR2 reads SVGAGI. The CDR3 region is CASSPGLSPSTDTQYF. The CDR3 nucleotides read TGTGCCAGCAGTCCGGGACTAAGCCCCTCCACAGATACGCAGTATTTT.

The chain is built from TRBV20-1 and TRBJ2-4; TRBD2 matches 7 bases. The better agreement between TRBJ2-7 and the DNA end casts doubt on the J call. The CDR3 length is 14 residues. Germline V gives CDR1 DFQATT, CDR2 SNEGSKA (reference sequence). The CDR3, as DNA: TGCAGTGCTCTTGTGGGGGAGGGCCTGAACGAGCAGTACTTC. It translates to CSALVGEGLNEQYF.

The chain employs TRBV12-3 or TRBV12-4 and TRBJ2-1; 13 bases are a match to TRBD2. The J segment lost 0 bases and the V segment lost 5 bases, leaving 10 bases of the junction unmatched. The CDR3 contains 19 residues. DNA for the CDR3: TGTGCCAGCAGTGCCCGGACTAGCGGGAGTTTTAGCTCCTACAATGAGCAGTTCTTC. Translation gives CASSARTSGSFSSYNEQFF.

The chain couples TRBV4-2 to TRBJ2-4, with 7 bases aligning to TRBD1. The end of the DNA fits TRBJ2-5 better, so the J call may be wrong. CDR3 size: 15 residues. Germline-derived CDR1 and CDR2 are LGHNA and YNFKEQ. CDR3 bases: TGTGCCAGCAGCCCACAGGGGAACCCGCAAGAGACCCAGTACTTC. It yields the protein CASSPQGNPQETQYF.

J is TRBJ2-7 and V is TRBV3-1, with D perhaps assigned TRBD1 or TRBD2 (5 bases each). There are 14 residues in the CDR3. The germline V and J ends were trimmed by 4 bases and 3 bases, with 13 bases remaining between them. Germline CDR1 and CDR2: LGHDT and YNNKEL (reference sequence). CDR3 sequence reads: CASSLSPGLYEQYF. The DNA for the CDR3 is TGTGCCAGCAGCCTTTCTCCGGGGCTCTACGAGCAGTACTTC.

This CDR3 reads CASSLVLAGTDTQYF. The CDR3 DNA reads TGTGCCAGCAGCTTAGTACTAGCGGGCACAGATACGCAGTATTTT. The rearrangement links TRBV7-8 to TRBJ2-3, with 8 bases identical to TRBD2. The CDR3 sequence is 15 residues long. Losses at the gene ends were 1 base for V and 1 base for J; bases not matched to a gene: 1. Germline V gene sequence: CDR1 SGHVS, CDR2 FQNEAQ.

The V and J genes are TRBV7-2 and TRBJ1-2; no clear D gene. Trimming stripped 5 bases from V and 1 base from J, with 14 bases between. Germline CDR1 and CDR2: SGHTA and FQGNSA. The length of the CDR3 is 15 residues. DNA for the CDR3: TGTGCCAGCAGCCTCCCAGGAAGGTTTAACTATGGCTACACCTTC. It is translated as CASSLPGRFNYGYTF.

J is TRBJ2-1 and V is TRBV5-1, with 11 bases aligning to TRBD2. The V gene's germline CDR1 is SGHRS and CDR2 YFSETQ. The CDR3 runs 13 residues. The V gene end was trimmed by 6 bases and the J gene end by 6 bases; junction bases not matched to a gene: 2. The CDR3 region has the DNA TGCGCCAGCAAAGGGACTAGCGGCAATGAGCAGTTCTTC. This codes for CASKGTSGNEQFF.

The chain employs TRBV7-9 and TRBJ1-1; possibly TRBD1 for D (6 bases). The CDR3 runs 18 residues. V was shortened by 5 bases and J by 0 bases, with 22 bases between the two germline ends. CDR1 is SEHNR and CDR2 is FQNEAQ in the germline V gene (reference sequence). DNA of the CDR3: TGTGCCAGCAGCCTAGAGGCATGGGGGCGGAACATGAACACTGAAGCTTTCTTT. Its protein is CASSLEAWGRNMNTEAFF.

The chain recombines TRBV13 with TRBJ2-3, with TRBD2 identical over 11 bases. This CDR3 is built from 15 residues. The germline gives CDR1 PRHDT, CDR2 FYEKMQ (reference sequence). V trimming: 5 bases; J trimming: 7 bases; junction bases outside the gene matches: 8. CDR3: CASSPRGLADYTQYF. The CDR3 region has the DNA TGTGCCAGCAGCCCACGGGGACTAGCGGACTATACGCAGTATTTT.

The CDR3 sequence is CASSFTSGSGGGYNEQFF. The DNA for the CDR3 is TGTGCCAGCAGTTTTACTAGCGGGAGTGGAGGGGGATACAATGAGCAGTTCTTC. V gene TRBV6-2 or TRBV6-3 combines with J gene TRBJ2-1, with 11 bases that match TRBD2. V lost 4 bases to trimming and J lost 4 bases; unmatched junction nucleotides: 12. There are 18 residues in the CDR3. The germline V gene encodes CDR1 MNHEY and CDR2 SVGEGT.

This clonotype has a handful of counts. The CDR3 reads CSVSQAGEGETQYF. DNA of the CDR3: TGCAGCGTTTCACAAGCGGGAGAGGGAGAGACCCAGTACTTC. The rearrangement uses TRBV29-1 and TRBJ2-5; 8 bases agree with TRBD2. The germline CDR1 and CDR2 sequences are SQVTM and ANQGSEA. This CDR3 is 14 amino acids long. The V gene end was trimmed by 5 bases and the J gene end by 4 bases; junction bases not matched to a gene: 9.